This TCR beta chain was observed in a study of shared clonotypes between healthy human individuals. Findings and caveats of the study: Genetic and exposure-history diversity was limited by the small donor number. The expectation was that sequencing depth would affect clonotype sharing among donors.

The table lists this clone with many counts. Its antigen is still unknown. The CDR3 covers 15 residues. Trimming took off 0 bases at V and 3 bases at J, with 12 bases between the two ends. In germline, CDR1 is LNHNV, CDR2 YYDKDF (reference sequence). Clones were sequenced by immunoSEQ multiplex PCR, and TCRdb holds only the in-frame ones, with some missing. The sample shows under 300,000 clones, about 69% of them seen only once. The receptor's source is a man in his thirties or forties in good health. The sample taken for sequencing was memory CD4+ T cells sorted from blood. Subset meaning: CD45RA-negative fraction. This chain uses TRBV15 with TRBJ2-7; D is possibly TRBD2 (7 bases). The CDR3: CATSRDPGGVYEQYF. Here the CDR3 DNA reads TGTGCCACCAGCAGAGATCCGGGGGGCGTCTACGAGCAGTACTTC.